This T cell receptor (beta chain) is from a study of T cells in Graves' hyperthyroidism and ophthalmopathy. This clonotype was seen at least ten times. Its antigen is unidentified. Amplified TCR beta CDR3 regions came from RNA transcripts. TCR CDR3 underwent first-round RT-PCR with the HTBI primer set. TCRdb fed the multiplex PCR reads into MiXCR, producing one record per CDR3 protein. The sample includes some 300,000 distinct CDR3 sequences, 10% to 15% of them seen just once. V was trimmed by 2 bases and J by 3 bases, leaving 6 bases between them. CDR3 size: 13 residues. CDR1 and CDR2 (germline): SGHDN, FVKESK. Study-wide results and limits: The blood repertoire included most of the expanded thyroid clonotypes above 0.001. Researchers report that a 13 V-J model separated ophthalmopathy from stable hyperthyroidism.

The rearrangement uses TRBV14 and TRBJ2-3; D uncertain. The receptor comes from a woman between 25 and 40 years old with Graves' hyperthyroidism that later progressed to Graves' ophthalmopathy. Sequences were obtained from blood. The CDR3 DNA reads TGTGCCAGCAGCCAACCCTGGACAGATACGCAGTATTTT. It translates to CASSQPWTDTQYF.